The source of this TCR beta chain is a study of blood T cell repertoires in COVID-19. Overall study: Italy, Spain and the United States were the sources of the convalescent and acute COVID-19 samples. PBMCs, B-cell-depleted T cells, or T cells provided the cDNA or gDNA that made up the material.

Generated by immunoSEQ multiplex PCR, the TCRdb table keeps only in-frame clones and is missing some. The sample holds around 130,000 clones; more than 85% are singletons and the top ten take approximately 5.4%. Trimming cost V 7 bases and J 1 base, with 10 bases left between them. The CDR3 is 14 residues long. Per germline, CDR1 WNHNN and CDR2 SYGVQD (reference sequence). V gene TRBV10-1 combines with J gene TRBJ2-2, with D perhaps matching TRBD1 (6 bases). The sequence derives from a human donor in a cohort sampled during active COVID-19. The sample was peripheral blood. The CDR3 spells CASKGTLNTGELFF. The CDR3 DNA reads TGCGCCAGCAAGGGGACACTGAACACCGGGGAGCTGTTTTTT.